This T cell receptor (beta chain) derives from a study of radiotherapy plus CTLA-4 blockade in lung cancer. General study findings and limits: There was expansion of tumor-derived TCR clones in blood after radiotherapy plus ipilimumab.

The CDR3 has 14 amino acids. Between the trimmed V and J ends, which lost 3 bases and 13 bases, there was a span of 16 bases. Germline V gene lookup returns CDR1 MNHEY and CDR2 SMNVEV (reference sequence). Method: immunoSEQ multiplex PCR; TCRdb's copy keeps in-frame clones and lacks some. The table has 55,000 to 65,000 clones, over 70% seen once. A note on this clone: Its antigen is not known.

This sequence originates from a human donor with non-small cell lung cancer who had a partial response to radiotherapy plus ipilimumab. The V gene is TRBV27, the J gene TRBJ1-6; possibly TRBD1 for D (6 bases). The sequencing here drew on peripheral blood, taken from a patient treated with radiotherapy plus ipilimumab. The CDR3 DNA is TGTGCCAGCAGTTTCCGCCTGGGGGCCGAGCCCCTCCACTTT. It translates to CASSFRLGAEPLHF.